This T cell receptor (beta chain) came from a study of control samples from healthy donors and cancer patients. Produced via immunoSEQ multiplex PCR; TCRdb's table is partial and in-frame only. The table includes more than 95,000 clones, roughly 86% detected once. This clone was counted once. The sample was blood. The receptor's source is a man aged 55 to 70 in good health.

In DNA, the CDR3 is TGTGCCAGCAGGAACAGGCTTAGTGATTCACCCCTCCACTTT. Residues: CASRNRLSDSPLHF. This chain uses TRBV5-5 with TRBJ1-6; D possibly corresponds to TRBD1 (5 bases). V was trimmed by 5 bases and J by 8 bases, leaving 14 bases between them. This CDR3 is 14 amino acids long. Germline-derived CDR1 and CDR2 are SGHKS and YYEKEE (reference sequence).